This T cell receptor beta chain emerged from a study of T cells in Graves' hyperthyroidism and ophthalmopathy. Study as a whole: Peripheral blood was collected at initial diagnosis, before any treatment.

RNA transcripts provided the source from which TCR beta CDR3 regions were amplified. The primer set for the first-round RT-PCR of the TCR CDR3 was HTBI. TCRdb reanalysed the multiplex PCR reads using MiXCR and keeps one entry per CDR3 protein. The table lists around 190,000 distinct CDR3 sequences, more than 15% of them singletons, with roughly 32% in the top ten. The ends lost 5 bases at V and 8 bases at J; junction bases unmatched: 14. Germline-derived CDR1 and CDR2 are MNHNS and SASEGT. CDR3 size: 16 residues. This rearrangement joins TRBV6-1 to TRBJ2-1, with TRBD2 matching over 8 bases. Source material: blood. The receptor was isolated from a woman between 45 and 60 years old with Graves' hyperthyroidism. The CDR3: CASSLAASGWNHEQFF. As DNA, the CDR3 is TGTGCCAGCAGTCTCGCGGCTAGCGGGTGGAACCATGAGCAGTTCTTC.